This passage covers 25 T cell receptor beta chains from one sample sequenced in a study of shared clonotypes between healthy human individuals. Clones were read by immunoSEQ multiplex PCR, and TCRdb kept only the in-frame ones, dropping some. The sample holds around 1 million clones, roughly 72% seen once. Sequenced input: memory CD4+ T cells sorted from blood. The subset is: CD45RA-negative fraction. The receptors shown here come from a young man in good health.

This clone has more than one count but fewer than ten. The chain is built from TRBV9 and TRBJ1-1; D call uncertain. The V gene lost 0 bases and the J gene lost 4 bases, with 7 bases spanning the gap. The germline V gene has CDR1 SGDLS and CDR2 YYNGEE. CDR3 size: 13 residues. The CDR3 here is CASSVEMGTEAFF. CDR3 in DNA: TGTGCCAGCAGCGTAGAGATGGGCACTGAAGCTTTCTTT.

The chain employs TRBV19 and TRBJ2-5, with 8 bases matching TRBD1. The V gene's germline CDR1 is LNHDA and CDR2 SQIVND (reference sequence). The length of the CDR3 is 15 residues. Unmatched junction bases numbered 4, after V lost 4 bases and J lost 0 bases. CDR3 in amino acids: CASSTGQDNQETQYF. Here the CDR3 DNA reads TGTGCCAGTAGTACGGGACAGGATAACCAAGAGACCCAGTACTTC.

The table lists this clone with a count of one. The chain is built from TRBV29-1 and TRBJ2-3, with unresolved D. CDR3 size: 13 residues. Trimming shortened V by 8 bases and J by 0 bases, and 12 bases separated the two germline ends. Looked up from germline, CDR1 is SQVTM and CDR2 is ANQGSEA. CDR3 region: CSTLPLSTDTQYF. The DNA for the CDR3 is TGCAGCACACTTCCGCTAAGCACAGATACGCAGTATTTT.

The gene calls are TRBV19 and TRBJ2-5, with D perhaps matching TRBD2 (6 bases). V shed 4 bases and J shed 4 bases, with 19 bases lying between them. The CDR3 has 16 residues. Looked up from germline, CDR1 is LNHDA and CDR2 is SQIVND (reference sequence). CDR3: CASSTVGSLFRETQYF. In DNA, the CDR3 is TGTGCCAGTAGTACAGTCGGGAGTTTGTTTAGAGAGACCCAGTACTTC. The full variable domain, in which reference TRBV19 and TRBJ2-5 provide the parts outside the CDR3, is DGGITQSPKYLFRKEGQNVTLSCEQNLNHDAMYWYRQDPGQGLRLIYYSQIVNDFQKGDIAEGYSVSREKKESFPLTVTSAQKNPTAFYLCASSTVGSLFRETQYFGPGTRLLVL.

The V and J genes are TRBV29-1 and TRBJ2-3, with no clear D. This CDR3 region has 12 residues. V shed 8 bases and J shed 0 bases, with 9 bases lying between them. The germline gives CDR1 SQVTM, CDR2 ANQGSEA. CDR3 residues: CSSTFSTDTQYF. Here the CDR3 DNA reads TGCAGCTCCACCTTTAGCACAGATACGCAGTATTTT.

CDR3 region: CASSLSLSQGYTF. DNA for the CDR3: TGTGCCAGCAGCTTGTCATTGTCCCAGGGCTACACCTTC. The genes are TRBV5-5 and TRBJ1-2; no clear D gene. Germline loops: CDR1 SGHKS, CDR2 YYEKEE (reference sequence). Trimming removed 1 base from V and 8 bases from J, with 12 bases in between. CDR3 size: 13 residues.

This clone came up once. The chain recombines TRBV6-1 with TRBJ2-3; D unresolved. Trimming cost V 10 bases and J 3 bases, with 11 bases left between them. The CDR3 runs to 12 residues. CDR1 and CDR2 (germline): MNHNS, SASEGT. The CDR3 DNA follows: TGTGCCACCCAAGGCCAAACAGATACGCAGTATTTT. Its protein is CATQGQTDTQYF.

The chain employs TRBV7-2 and TRBJ2-2; D remains ambiguous. Germline V gene data show CDR1 as SGHTA and CDR2 as FQGNSA. V lost 3 bases, J lost 2 bases, and 16 bases lay in between. This CDR3 spans 17 amino acids. For the CDR3, the DNA is TGTGCCAGCAGCTTCGACTCAAGCGTAGCTAACACCGGGGAGCTGTTTTTT. Translated: CASSFDSSVANTGELFF. Looking up the rest from reference TRBV7-2 and TRBJ2-2 gives the full variable domain: GAGVSQSPSNKVTEKGKDVELRCDPISGHTALYWYRQSLGQGLEFLIYFQGNSAPDKSGLPSDRFSAERTGGSVSTLTIQRTQQEDSAVYLCASSFDSSVANTGELFFGEGSRLTVL.

The rearrangement uses TRBV5-4 and TRBJ2-5; 7 bases map to TRBD1. The CDR3 totals 14 residues. In germline, CDR1 is SGHNT, CDR2 YYREEE (reference sequence). The V and J ends lost 1 base and 5 bases, in that order; junction bases with no gene match: 5. The CDR3 DNA reads as TGTGCCAGCAGCTTGACAGGGGCGGAGGAGACCCAGTACTTC. It specifies CASSLTGAEETQYF.

The chain recombines TRBV5-1 with TRBJ1-6, with D unclear. This CDR3 has 15 residues. CDR1 and CDR2 (germline): SGHRS, YFSETQ. Trimming cost V 4 bases and J 10 bases, with 18 bases left between them. The DNA for the CDR3 is TGCGCCAGCAGCCCTAGCGGGGAGGTAGGCTCACCCCTCCACTTT. It translates to CASSPSGEVGSPLHF.

The V and J genes are TRBV11-2 and TRBJ1-2; 7 bases line up with TRBD1. Germline V gene lookup returns CDR1 SGHAT and CDR2 FQNNGV. This CDR3 comprises 17 residues. V lost 6 bases and J lost 4; bases outside the gene matches: 17. The CDR3 bases are TGTGCCAGCAGGTCAATTTACAGGGGAGCGTTAGCCTATGGCTACACCTTC. It specifies CASRSIYRGALAYGYTF.

CDR3 residues: CASSGQLLASTDTQYF. CDR3 in DNA: TGTGCCAGCTCAGGACAGTTACTAGCCAGCACAGATACGCAGTATTTT. This chain connects TRBV2 to TRBJ2-3; possibly TRBD1 or TRBD2 for D (6 bases each). V was pared by 8 bases and J by 0 bases, with 18 bases between. Per germline, CDR1 SNHLY and CDR2 FYNNEI. The CDR3 contains 16 residues.

A remark on this clone: Other nucleotide sequences in the sample specify the same CDR3. The V call is TRBV7-2, the J call TRBJ2-5, with D maybe TRBD2 (6 bases). V was cut by 1 base and J by 1 base, with 10 bases left in between. This CDR3 spans 15 amino acids. Germline-derived CDR1 and CDR2 are SGHTA and FQGNSA. The CDR3 is CASSLGRGVQETQYF. CDR3 sequence (DNA): TGTGCCAGCAGCTTAGGGAGGGGAGTCCAAGAGACCCAGTACTTC.

This clone was recorded only once. This chain's CDR3 is CASSEVPDRGGEKLFF. DNA for the CDR3: TGTGCCAGCAGTGAAGTCCCGGACAGGGGTGGTGAAAAACTGTTTTTT. The chain uses TRBV6-1 and TRBJ1-4; 9 bases map to TRBD1. In germline, CDR1 is MNHNS, CDR2 SASEGT. The CDR3 runs 16 residues. The ends lost 1 base at V and 7 bases at J; junction bases unmatched: 7.

V and J are TRBV11-2 and TRBJ1-3; D unresolved. Germline CDR1 and CDR2: SGHAT and FQNNGV. The CDR3 consists of 15 residues. The V end was cut by 4 bases, the J end by 4 bases, with 14 bases between. CDR3 bases: TGTGCCAGCAGCTATTTACGGGGTTCCGGAAACACCATATATTTT. Translated: CASSYLRGSGNTIYF.

The genes are TRBV30 and TRBJ1-3; D perhaps matches TRBD1 (6 bases). The germline V and J ends were trimmed by 5 bases and 4 bases, with 6 bases remaining between them. The CDR3 consists of 11 residues. The germline V gene encodes CDR1 GTSNPN and CDR2 SVGIG (reference sequence). CDR3 residues: CAWGQGNTIYF. In DNA, the CDR3 is TGTGCCTGGGGACAGGGAAACACCATATATTTT.

This sequence joins TRBV13 and TRBJ2-3; TRBD2 aligns across 9 bases. The CDR3 contains 16 residues. The germline CDR1 and CDR2 sequences are PRHDT and FYEKMQ (reference sequence). Losses at the gene ends were 0 bases for V and 2 bases for J; bases not matched to a gene: 3. CDR3 nucleotides: TGTGCCAGCAGCTTAGGACTAGCGGGTCCCACAGATACGCAGTATTTT. Translating it yields CASSLGLAGPTDTQYF.

V and J are TRBV5-4 and TRBJ2-2; possibly TRBD1 for D (6 bases). The germline CDR1 and CDR2 sequences are SGHNT and YYREEE (reference sequence). The CDR3 totals 15 residues. Trimming shortened V by 0 bases and J by 1 base, and 7 bases separated the two germline ends. CDR3 nucleotide sequence: TGTGCCAGCAGCTTGGGGGGACAGAACACCGGGGAGCTGTTTTTT. Translating it yields CASSLGGQNTGELFF.

The chain recombines TRBV19 with TRBJ2-1; unclear D gene. Germline loops: CDR1 LNHDA, CDR2 SQIVND (reference sequence). CDR3 length: 15 residues. Trimming took 7 bases from V and 1 from J, leaving 14 bases between them. CDR3 sequence reads: CASNSEGISYNEQFF. The CDR3 region has the DNA TGTGCCAGTAACTCGGAAGGGATTTCCTACAATGAGCAGTTCTTC.

The genes are TRBV25-1 and TRBJ2-5; 7 bases are shared with TRBD1. The CDR3 spans 14 residues. V shed 4 bases, J shed 3 bases, and the junction held 5 bases outside the gene matches. Per germline, CDR1 MGHDK and CDR2 SYGVNS. The CDR3 bases are TGTGCCAGCAGTGCCCGACAGGGTAAAGAGACCCAGTACTTC. It specifies CASSARQGKETQYF.

This rearrangement joins TRBV7-9 to TRBJ2-3; D remains unclear. CDR3 length: 11 amino acids. Trimming shortened V by 5 bases and J by 3 bases, and 3 bases separated the two germline ends. Germline V gene lookup returns CDR1 SEHNR and CDR2 FQNEAQ (reference sequence). CDR3 nucleotide sequence: TGTGCCAGCAGCGCAACAGATACGCAGTATTTT. Protein sequence: CASSATDTQYF.

This clone was seen only a few times. This sequence joins TRBV5-3 and TRBJ2-5; D not certain. TRBV5-3 is identified as an open reading frame with a role that is uncertain. V shed 1 base and J shed 5 bases, with 3 bases lying between them. The CDR3 sequence is 11 residues long. CDR3 residues: CARSLLETQYF. In nucleotides, the CDR3 is TGTGCCAGAAGCTTGTTGGAGACCCAGTACTTC.

This clone was seen once. The gene calls are TRBV28 and TRBJ2-4; 8 bases align to TRBD2. V shed 4 bases and J 9 bases; nucleotides not matched to a gene: 14. The CDR3 is 16 amino acids. Germline V gene sequence: CDR1 MDHEN, CDR2 SYDVKM. The CDR3 is CASSSPGGGTPSIQYF. The CDR3 DNA follows: TGTGCCAGCAGTTCACCGGGAGGGGGAACCCCAAGCATTCAGTACTTC.

This clone has just one count. The chain uses TRBV10-3 and TRBJ2-2; 9 bases fit TRBD2. This CDR3 region has 15 residues. Germline-derived CDR1 and CDR2 are ENHRY and SYGVKD. V shed 6 bases, J shed 1 base, and the junction held 3 bases outside the gene matches. The CDR3 region is CAIRKAGGNTGELFF. The CDR3 DNA is TGTGCCATCAGGAAAGCGGGGGGGAACACCGGGGAGCTGTTTTTT.

This clone is labeled as medium-sized. V gene TRBV18 combines with J gene TRBJ2-5, with a possible D match to TRBD2 (6 bases). Germline assignment: CDR1 KGHSH and CDR2 LQKENI. The CDR3 extends over 14 amino acids. The V end lost 3 bases, the J end lost 5 bases, and 13 bases lay between the germline ends. CDR3 sequence (DNA): TGTGCCAGCTCACCGACAAATGGGGGGGAGACCCAGTACTTC. This encodes CASSPTNGGETQYF.